Listed below are T cell receptor beta chains from one sample, sequenced in a study of T-cell reconstitution after alpha-beta-depleted transplantation in children. TCRdb reprocessed the PCR reads via MiXCR and lists one record per CDR3 protein. The sample shows some 490,000 distinct CDR3 sequences, under 15% of them seen only once. Specimen: PBMCs from the stem cell graft donor, collected from the stem cell graft. These receptor sequences come from a human donor who donated a stem cell graft to a child with combined immunodeficiency. Each CDR3 is given with its conserved first and last residue. Fields, in order: CDR3 protein, CDR3 DNA, D gene, V gene, J gene, clone size. A D gene is named only where the DNA matches it firmly. A row's size may be missing; if present it is once, few, many or a size class.

CDR3: CASSPGTGETEAFF; DNA: TGTGCCAGCAGTCCCGGGACAGGGGAGACTGAAGCTTTCTTT; D: TRBD1; V: TRBV6-2/TRBV6-3; J: TRBJ1-1; size: few
CDR3: CATSSTALLTSGEQFF; DNA: TGTGCCACCAGCTCCACGGCCCTCCTCACCAGCGGTGAGCAGTTCTTC; D: .; V: TRBV15; J: TRBJ2-1; size: many
CDR3: CSARMDHYNEQFF; DNA: TGCAGTGCTAGAATGGACCATTACAATGAGCAGTTCTTC; D: .; V: TRBV20-1; J: TRBJ2-1; size: few
CDR3: CATSDESGRSWNEQFF; DNA: TGTGCCACCAGTGATGAGAGCGGGAGAAGCTGGAATGAGCAGTTCTTC; D: TRBD2; V: TRBV24-1; J: TRBJ2-1; size: many
CDR3: CASSLPRSEQYF; DNA: TGTGCCAGCAGCCTACCCCGGTCCGAGCAGTACTTC; D: .; V: TRBV12-3/TRBV12-4; J: TRBJ2-7; size: many
CDR3: CASSSRRLTGGPYNEQFF; DNA: TGTGCCAGCAGCTCTAGGAGGCTTACGGGAGGGCCTTACAATGAGCAGTTCTTC; D: TRBD2; V: TRBV11-2; J: TRBJ2-1; size: once
CDR3: CASSLSGPNTEAFF; DNA: TGTGCCAGCAGCTTATCCGGGCCGAACACTGAAGCTTTCTTT; D: .; V: TRBV7-3; J: TRBJ1-1; size: many
CDR3: CASSDSYKGARPEQFF; DNA: TGTGCCAGCAGTGACTCCTACAAGGGGGCGAGACCTGAGCAGTTCTTC; D: TRBD1; V: TRBV6-4; J: TRBJ2-1; size: many
CDR3: CASSSGGSGSYNEQFF; DNA: TGTGCCAGCAGCTCCGGGGGGAGCGGCTCCTACAATGAGCAGTTCTTC; D: TRBD2; V: TRBV11-2; J: TRBJ2-1; size: .
CDR3: CASSPQTGRHTEAFF; DNA: TGTGCCAGCAGCCCCCAGACAGGGAGACACACTGAAGCTTTCTTT; D: TRBD1; V: TRBV7-2; J: TRBJ1-1; size: many
CDR3: CASSVSGLAGGEQFF; DNA: TGTGCCAGCAGCGTCAGTGGACTAGCGGGGGGGGAGCAGTTCTTC; D: TRBD2; V: TRBV9; J: TRBJ2-1; size: .
CDR3: CATAGGEAYGYTF; DNA: TGTGCCACCGCAGGGGGGGAAGCATATGGCTACACCTTC; D: TRBD1; V: TRBV10-3; J: TRBJ1-2; size: few
CDR3: CASSYGQGLLVDEQYF; DNA: TGTGCCAGCAGTTACGGACAGGGCCTTTTGGTTGACGAGCAGTACTTC; D: TRBD1; V: TRBV6-2/TRBV6-3; J: TRBJ2-7; size: many
CDR3: CSARDRRSSYNEQFF; DNA: TGCAGTGCTAGAGATAGAAGAAGCTCCTACAATGAGCAGTTCTTC; D: .; V: TRBV20-1; J: TRBJ2-1; size: .
CDR3: CASRGSRTGPEAFF; DNA: TGTGCCAGCAGGGGAAGTCGCACGGGGCCTGAAGCTTTCTTT; D: .; V: TRBV27; J: TRBJ1-1; size: .
CDR3: CASSHSFRTPNSPLHF; DNA: TGTGCCAGCAGCCATTCCTTCCGGACACCTAATTCACCCCTCCACTTT; D: .; V: TRBV11-2; J: TRBJ1-6; size: few
CDR3: CASSSNDEGGNTGELFF; DNA: TGTGCCAGCAGCTCGAATGACGAAGGGGGGAACACCGGGGAGCTGTTTTTT; D: .; V: TRBV11-2; J: TRBJ2-2; size: .
CDR3: CASSYSVPPRRQFF; DNA: TGTGCCAGCAGTTACTCCGTGCCTCCCAGGCGACAGTTCTTC; D: .; V: TRBV6-5; J: TRBJ2-1; size: many
CDR3: CASSKDTYNEQFF; DNA: TGTGCCAGCAGCAAGGACACCTACAATGAGCAGTTCTTC; D: .; V: TRBV12-3/TRBV12-4; J: TRBJ2-1; size: many
CDR3: CASSPQGARGYTF; DNA: TGTGCCAGCAGCCCACAGGGGGCGCGCGGCTACACCTTC; D: TRBD1; V: TRBV12-3/TRBV12-4; J: TRBJ1-2; size: .
CDR3: CSASRSFSGANVLTF; DNA: TGCAGTGCTAGTAGAAGCTTCTCTGGGGCCAACGTCCTGACTTTC; D: .; V: TRBV20-1; J: TRBJ2-6; size: .
CDR3: CASSFLREQGDSPLHF; DNA: TGTGCCAGCAGCTTTCTCAGGGAACAGGGGGATTCACCCCTCCACTTT; D: TRBD1; V: TRBV7-8; J: TRBJ1-6; size: few
CDR3: CASSFPGTPYGYTF; DNA: TGTGCCAGCAGCTTTCCCGGGACTCCCTATGGCTACACCTTC; D: .; V: TRBV7-9; J: TRBJ1-2; size: .
CDR3: CASSENGETETQYF; DNA: TGTGCCAGCAGCGAAAACGGGGAAACGGAGACCCAGTACTTC; D: .; V: TRBV7-3; J: TRBJ2-5; size: few
CDR3: CATSGSRQRAYNEQFF; DNA: TGTGCCACCAGTGGATCGAGACAACGAGCCTACAATGAGCAGTTCTTC; D: .; V: TRBV24-1; J: TRBJ2-1; size: many
CDR3: CATSRTAYNQPQHF; DNA: TGTGCCACCAGCAGGACAGCCTACAATCAGCCCCAGCATTTT; D: .; V: TRBV15; J: TRBJ1-5; size: .
CDR3: CASSPGNWGSYEQYF; DNA: TGTGCCAGCAGCCCCGGCAATTGGGGGTCCTACGAGCAGTACTTC; D: .; V: TRBV3-1; J: TRBJ2-7; size: .
CDR3: CASSYGSLVEQYF; DNA: TGTGCCAGCAGTTACGGCAGCCTTGTCGAGCAGTACTTC; D: .; V: TRBV6-5; J: TRBJ2-7; size: few
CDR3: CATYPEGGGQQYF; DNA: TGTGCCACCTATCCTGAGGGAGGCGGGCAGCAGTACTTC; D: .; V: TRBV10-3; J: TRBJ2-7; size: .
CDR3: CAWSVSGSTYEQYF; DNA: TGTGCCTGGAGTGTGTCCGGGAGCACCTACGAGCAGTACTTC; D: .; V: TRBV30; J: TRBJ2-7; size: .
CDR3: CASSQWWTENTEAFF; DNA: TGCGCCAGCAGCCAATGGTGGACGGAAAACACTGAAGCTTTCTTT; D: .; V: TRBV5-1; J: TRBJ1-1; size: .
CDR3: CASSSPGRSPGEQYF; DNA: TGTGCCAGCAGTTCACCGGGGCGATCGCCCGGCGAGCAGTACTTC; D: .; V: TRBV12-3/TRBV12-4; J: TRBJ2-7; size: many
CDR3: CASSFRQGLREQYF; DNA: TGTGCCAGCAGCTTTAGACAGGGTCTCAGAGAGCAGTACTTC; D: TRBD1; V: TRBV7-2; J: TRBJ2-7; size: .
CDR3: CASSHLTGGCYEQYF; DNA: TGTGCCAGCAGCCACCTGACAGGGGGCTGCTACGAGCAGTACTTC; D: .; V: TRBV21-1; J: TRBJ2-7; size: .
CDR3: CASSFGGLANEQFF; DNA: TGTGCCAGCAGCTTCGGGGGGCTCGCCAATGAGCAGTTCTTC; D: .; V: TRBV7-9; J: TRBJ2-1; size: many
CDR3: CASSLEGSGTIYF; DNA: TGTGCCAGCAGCTTAGAGGGGTCGGGGACCATATATTTT; D: .; V: TRBV7-6; J: TRBJ1-3; size: .
CDR3: CASSPGLAGTEETQYF; DNA: TGTGCCAGCAGCCCTGGACTAGCGGGGACTGAAGAGACCCAGTACTTC; D: TRBD2; V: TRBV5-8; J: TRBJ2-5; size: few
CDR3: CSVESGGSNYGYTF; DNA: TGCAGCGTTGAATCCGGGGGCAGTAACTATGGCTACACCTTC; D: .; V: TRBV29-1; J: TRBJ1-2; size: .
CDR3: CASGLNEQYF; DNA: TGTGCTAGTGGTTTGAACGAGCAGTACTTC; D: .; V: TRBV12-5; J: TRBJ2-7; size: .
CDR3: CASSRLAGPYEQYF; DNA: TGCGCCAGCAGCCGACTAGCGGGTCCCTACGAGCAGTACTTC; D: TRBD2; V: TRBV4-3; J: TRBJ2-7; size: many
CDR3: CASSYLGGYEQYF; DNA: TGTGCCAGCAGTTACCTAGGGGGTTACGAGCAGTACTTC; D: .; V: TRBV6-2/TRBV6-3; J: TRBJ2-7; size: few
CDR3: CASSVTSGYSEQFF; DNA: TGTGCCAGCAGCGTGACTAGCGGCTACTCTGAGCAGTTCTTC; D: TRBD2; V: TRBV7-2; J: TRBJ2-1; size: .
CDR3: CASSLFGTGTDTQYF; DNA: TGTGCCAGCAGTTTATTTGGTACAGGCACAGATACGCAGTATTTT; D: .; V: TRBV28; J: TRBJ2-3; size: few
CDR3: CATSSNRGTQYF; DNA: TGTGCCACCAGCAGTAACAGGGGTACGCAGTATTTT; D: TRBD1; V: TRBV15; J: TRBJ2-3; size: many
CDR3: CASTLVGSADTQYF; DNA: TGTGCCAGCACTCTGGTGGGGTCCGCAGATACGCAGTATTTT; D: .; V: TRBV12-3/TRBV12-4; J: TRBJ2-3; size: many
CDR3: CASSLGLAGHSYEQYF; DNA: TGTGCCAGCAGCCTGGGACTAGCGGGACACTCCTACGAGCAGTACTTC; D: TRBD2; V: TRBV12-3/TRBV12-4; J: TRBJ2-7; size: .
CDR3: CASSLYLAGGLETQYF; DNA: TGTGCCAGCAGTTTATACCTAGCGGGGGGATTAGAGACCCAGTACTTC; D: TRBD2; V: TRBV12-3/TRBV12-4; J: TRBJ2-5; size: .
CDR3: CSVEEGTGGMDGYTF; DNA: TGCAGCGTTGAAGAGGGGACAGGGGGAATGGATGGCTACACCTTC; D: TRBD1; V: TRBV29-1; J: TRBJ1-2; size: many
CDR3: CASSPRQGYNEQFF; DNA: TGTGCCAGCAGCCCTAGACAGGGATACAATGAGCAGTTCTTC; D: TRBD1; V: TRBV7-3; J: TRBJ2-1; size: .
CDR3: CASSQDRVPSGNTIYF; DNA: TGTGCCAGCAGCCAAGACAGGGTACCCTCTGGAAACACCATATATTTT; D: .; V: TRBV4-2; J: TRBJ1-3; size: .
CDR3: CASSPRPLGIQYF; DNA: TGTGCCAGCAGCCCTCGGCCCCTAGGCATTCAGTACTTC; D: .; V: TRBV7-2; J: TRBJ2-4; size: .
CDR3: CATMGSGTPQKGGYTF; DNA: TGTGCCACCATGGGGTCTGGGACACCCCAAAAGGGGGGCTACACCTTC; D: .; V: TRBV15; J: TRBJ1-2; size: .
CDR3: CASTKVGTVNEKLFF; DNA: TGCGCCAGCACCAAAGTGGGGACAGTTAATGAAAAACTGTTTTTT; D: TRBD1; V: TRBV4-1; J: TRBJ1-4; size: .
CDR3: CASSHWAGANTGELFF; DNA: TGCGCCAGCAGCCACTGGGCAGGCGCGAACACCGGGGAGCTGTTTTTT; D: .; V: TRBV4-3; J: TRBJ2-2; size: few